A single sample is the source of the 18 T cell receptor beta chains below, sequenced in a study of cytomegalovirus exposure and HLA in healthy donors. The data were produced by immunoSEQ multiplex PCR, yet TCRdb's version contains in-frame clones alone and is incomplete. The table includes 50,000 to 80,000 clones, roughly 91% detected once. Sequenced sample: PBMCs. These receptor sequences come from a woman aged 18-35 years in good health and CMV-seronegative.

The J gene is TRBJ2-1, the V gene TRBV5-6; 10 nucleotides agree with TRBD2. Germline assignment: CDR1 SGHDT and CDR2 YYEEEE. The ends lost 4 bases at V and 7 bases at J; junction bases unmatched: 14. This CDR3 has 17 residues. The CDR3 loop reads CASSLEASGSLGNEQFF. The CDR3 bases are TGTGCCAGCAGCCTGGAGGCTAGCGGGAGCTTGGGTAATGAGCAGTTCTTC.

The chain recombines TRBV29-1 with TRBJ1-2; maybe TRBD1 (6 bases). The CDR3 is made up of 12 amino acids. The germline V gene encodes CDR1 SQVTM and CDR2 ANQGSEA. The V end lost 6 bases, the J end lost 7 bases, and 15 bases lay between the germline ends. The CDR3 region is CSVAGAHLGYTF. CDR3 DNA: TGCAGCGTGGCAGGGGCCCACCTTGGCTACACCTTC.

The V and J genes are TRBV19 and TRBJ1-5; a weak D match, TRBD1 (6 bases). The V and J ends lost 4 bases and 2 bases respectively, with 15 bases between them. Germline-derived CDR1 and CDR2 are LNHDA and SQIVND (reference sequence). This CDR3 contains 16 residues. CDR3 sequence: CASSTPTGSGNQPQHF. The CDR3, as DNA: TGTGCCAGTAGTACTCCGACAGGTTCGGGCAATCAGCCCCAGCATTTT.

The CDR3 loop reads CASASSGANVLTF. CDR3 bases: TGTGCTAGTGCCTCCTCTGGGGCCAACGTCCTGACTTTC. The chain employs TRBV7-7 and TRBJ2-6, with D unresolved. The V gene's germline CDR1 is SSHAT and CDR2 FNYEAQ (reference sequence). The CDR3 loop spans 13 amino acids.

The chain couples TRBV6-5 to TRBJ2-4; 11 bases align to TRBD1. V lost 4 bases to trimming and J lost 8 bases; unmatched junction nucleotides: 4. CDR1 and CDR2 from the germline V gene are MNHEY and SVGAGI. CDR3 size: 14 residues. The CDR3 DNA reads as TGTGCCAGCAGTTCCGGGACAGGGGGTGACATTCAGTACTTC. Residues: CASSSGTGGDIQYF.

CDR3 sequence (DNA): TGTGCCAGCAGCCCCCAGGTCACAGATACGCAGTATTTT. Encoded protein: CASSPQVTDTQYF. J is TRBJ2-3 and V is TRBV14; D remains unclear. CDR1 and CDR2 (germline): SGHDN, FVKESK. This CDR3 has 13 amino acids. The V gene lost 4 bases and the J gene lost 2 bases, with 7 bases spanning the gap.

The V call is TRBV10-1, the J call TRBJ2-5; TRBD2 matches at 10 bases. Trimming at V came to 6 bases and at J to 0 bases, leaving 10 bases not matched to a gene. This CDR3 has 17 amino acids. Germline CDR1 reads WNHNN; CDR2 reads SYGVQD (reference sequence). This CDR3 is CASSPGLAHRYQETQYF. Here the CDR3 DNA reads TGCGCCAGCAGCCCGGGACTAGCGCATCGTTACCAAGAGACCCAGTACTTC.

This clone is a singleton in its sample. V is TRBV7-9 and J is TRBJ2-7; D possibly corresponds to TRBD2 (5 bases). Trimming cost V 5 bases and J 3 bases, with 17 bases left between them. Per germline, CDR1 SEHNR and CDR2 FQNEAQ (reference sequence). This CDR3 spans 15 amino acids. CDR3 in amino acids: CASSPKAGSGYEQYF. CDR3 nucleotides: TGTGCCAGCAGCCCCAAGGCGGGTTCTGGCTACGAGCAGTACTTC.

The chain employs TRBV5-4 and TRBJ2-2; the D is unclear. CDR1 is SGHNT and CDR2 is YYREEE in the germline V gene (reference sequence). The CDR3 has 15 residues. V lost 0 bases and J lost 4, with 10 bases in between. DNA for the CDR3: TGTGCCAGCAGCTTGGTCGGAGTCCCCACCGGGGAGCTGTTTTTT. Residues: CASSLVGVPTGELFF.

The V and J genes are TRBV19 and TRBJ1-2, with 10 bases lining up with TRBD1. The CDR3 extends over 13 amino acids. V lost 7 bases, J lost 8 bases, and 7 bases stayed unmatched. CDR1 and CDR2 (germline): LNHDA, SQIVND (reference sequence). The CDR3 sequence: CASTRGQGGGYTF. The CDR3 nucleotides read TGTGCCAGTACCCGTGGACAGGGGGGCGGCTACACCTTC.

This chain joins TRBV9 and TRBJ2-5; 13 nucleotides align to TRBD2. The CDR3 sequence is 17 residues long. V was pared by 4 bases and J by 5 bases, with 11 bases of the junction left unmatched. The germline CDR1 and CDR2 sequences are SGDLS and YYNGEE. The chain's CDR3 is CASSPRLAGGSRETQYF. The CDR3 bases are TGTGCCAGCAGCCCAAGACTAGCGGGAGGTTCGCGGGAGACCCAGTACTTC.

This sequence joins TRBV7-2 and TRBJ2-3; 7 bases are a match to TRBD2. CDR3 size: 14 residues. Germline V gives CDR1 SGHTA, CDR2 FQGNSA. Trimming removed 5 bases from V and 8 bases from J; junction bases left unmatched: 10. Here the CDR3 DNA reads TGTGCCAGCAGCCGCGGGAGCGGGGCTGGTACGCAGTATTTT. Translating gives CASSRGSGAGTQYF.

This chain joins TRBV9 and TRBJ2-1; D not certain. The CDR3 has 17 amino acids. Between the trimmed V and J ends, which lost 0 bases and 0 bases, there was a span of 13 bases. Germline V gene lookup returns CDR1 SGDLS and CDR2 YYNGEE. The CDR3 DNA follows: TGTGCCAGCAGCGTAGGGGTTGGGCCTTCCTCCTACAATGAGCAGTTCTTC. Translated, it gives CASSVGVGPSSYNEQFF.

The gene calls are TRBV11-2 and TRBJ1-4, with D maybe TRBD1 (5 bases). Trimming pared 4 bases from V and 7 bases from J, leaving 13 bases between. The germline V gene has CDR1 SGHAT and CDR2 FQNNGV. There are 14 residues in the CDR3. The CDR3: CASSSAGRGEKLFF. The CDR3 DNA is TGTGCCAGCAGCTCGGCAGGGAGGGGTGAAAAACTGTTTTTT.

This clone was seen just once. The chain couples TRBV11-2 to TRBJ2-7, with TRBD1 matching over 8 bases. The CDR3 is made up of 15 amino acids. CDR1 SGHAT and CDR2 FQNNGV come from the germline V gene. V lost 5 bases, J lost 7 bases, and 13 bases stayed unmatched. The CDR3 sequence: CASSELYGQGREQYF. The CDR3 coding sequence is TGTGCCAGCAGCGAGCTATACGGACAGGGTAGGGAGCAGTACTTC.

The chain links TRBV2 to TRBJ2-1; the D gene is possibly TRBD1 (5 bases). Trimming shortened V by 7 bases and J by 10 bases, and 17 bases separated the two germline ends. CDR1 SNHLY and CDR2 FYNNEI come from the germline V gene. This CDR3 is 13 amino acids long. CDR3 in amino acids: CASTIMGRPEQFF. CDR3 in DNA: TGTGCCAGCACGATAATGGGGCGCCCCGAGCAGTTCTTC.

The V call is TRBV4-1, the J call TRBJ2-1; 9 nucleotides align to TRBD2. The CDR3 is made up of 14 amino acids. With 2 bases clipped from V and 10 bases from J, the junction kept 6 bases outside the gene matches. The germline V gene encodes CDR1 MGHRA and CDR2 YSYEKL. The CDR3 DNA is TGCGCCAGCAGCCAACAAGGGCTAGCGGGAGAGCAGTTCTTC. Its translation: CASSQQGLAGEQFF.

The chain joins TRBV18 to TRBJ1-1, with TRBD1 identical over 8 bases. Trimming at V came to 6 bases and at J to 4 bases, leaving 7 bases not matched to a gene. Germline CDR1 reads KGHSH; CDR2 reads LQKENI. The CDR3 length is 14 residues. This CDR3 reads CASSGNGQGTEAFF. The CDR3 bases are TGTGCCAGCTCCGGGAACGGACAGGGCACTGAAGCTTTCTTT.